Presented here are 20 T cell receptor beta chains from one specimen sequenced in a study of T cells after yellow fever vaccination. TCRdb reprocessed the 5' RACE reads with MiXCR, giving one entry per CDR3 protein. The sample carries approximately 70,000 distinct CDR3 sequences, about 7.2% recorded once. Sequencing was performed on CD8+ T cells sorted from PBMCs, taken roughly 10 days after the first yellow fever vaccination. The receptors were gathered from a man aged 18 to 29 who received the YFV17D yellow fever vaccine.

Many counts were recorded for this clonotype. The chain is built from TRBV7-8 and TRBJ2-7; 8 nucleotides agree with TRBD1. This CDR3 is built from 16 residues. The V segment lost 0 bases and the J segment 7 bases; nucleotides outside the gene matches: 11. Germline CDR1 SGHVS, CDR2 FQNEAQ. As DNA, the CDR3 is TGTGCCAGCAGCTTAGCGGAGTCAGGGGGCGAGAGGGAGCAGTACTTC. Its protein is CASSLAESGGEREQYF.

This clonotype has only a few counts. This rearrangement joins TRBV6-2 or TRBV6-3 to TRBJ2-1; 9 bases line up with TRBD2. J was trimmed by 10 bases and V by 4 bases; bases with no gene match: 11. Germline values: CDR1 MNHEY, CDR2 SVGEGT. The CDR3 loop spans 15 amino acids. The CDR3 spells CASSSLAGVAAEQFF. The CDR3 nucleotides read TGTGCCAGCAGTTCCTTAGCGGGGGTAGCCGCGGAGCAGTTCTTC.

This clonotype was recorded many times. The J gene is TRBJ2-7, the V gene TRBV29-1, with a weak D call TRBD2 (7 bases). This CDR3 region has 13 residues. V lost 7 bases, J lost 4 bases, and 17 bases lay in between. Germline V gives CDR1 SQVTM, CDR2 ANQGSEA. CDR3 amino acids: CSGVWGGRYEQYF. The CDR3 nucleotides read TGCAGCGGTGTGTGGGGGGGCCGTTACGAGCAGTACTTC.

V and J are TRBV6-1 and TRBJ2-3; D not certain. Trimming cost V 2 bases and J 1 base, with 13 bases left between them. The CDR3 is made up of 16 amino acids. Germline lookup yields CDR1 MNHNS and CDR2 SASEGT. Here the CDR3 DNA reads TGTGCCAGCAGTGAATCGGTCAGCCGGGGCACAGATACGCAGTATTTT. Protein product: CASSESVSRGTDTQYF.

This clonotype appeared many times. CDR3 loop: CASSRSLRDSNEQFF. The CDR3 DNA is TGCGCCAGCAGCCGGAGTCTCCGGGACAGCAATGAGCAGTTCTTC. The chain uses TRBV4-3 and TRBJ2-1; 7 bases agree with TRBD1. V gave up 4 bases and J gave up 6 bases; unmatched junction bases: 9. This CDR3 has 15 amino acids. CDR1 and CDR2 (germline): LGHNA, YSLEER.

This chain uses TRBV6-2 or TRBV6-3 with TRBJ1-2, with 10 bases aligning to TRBD1. Germline loops: CDR1 MNHEY, CDR2 SVGEGT. J gave up 5 bases and V 7 bases, and 10 bases lay outside the gene matches. This CDR3 has 15 amino acids. The CDR3 sequence is CASTPSGTGAYGYTF. The CDR3 nucleotides are TGTGCCAGCACCCCCTCTGGGACAGGGGCATATGGCTACACCTTC.

This clonotype was found a few times. The CDR3 here is CASRPRGQGIQETQYF. In nucleotides, the CDR3 is TGTGCCAGCCGACCAAGGGGCCAGGGAATACAAGAGACCCAGTACTTC. The rearrangement uses TRBV12-3 or TRBV12-4 and TRBJ2-5, with D possibly being TRBD1 (5 bases). The ends were cut back, 8 bases at V and 2 bases at J, with 21 bases in the middle. This CDR3 spans 16 amino acids.

This clonotype came up a few times. The chain links TRBV2 to TRBJ2-7, with D maybe TRBD1 (6 bases). This CDR3 has 14 amino acids. Trimming left V 2 bases short and J 0 bases short, with 8 bases between. Germline V gives CDR1 SNHLY, CDR2 FYNNEI. CDR3 bases: TGTGCCAGCAGTGAAAGGGGGACCTCCTACGAGCAGTACTTC. This codes for CASSERGTSYEQYF.

This clonotype was counted between two and nine times. This chain links TRBV4-1 with TRBJ2-2; TRBD1 is a possible D gene (6 bases). Germline loops: CDR1 MGHRA, CDR2 YSYEKL. With 3 bases removed from V and 2 bases from J, the gap between germline ends came to 7 bases. The CDR3 loop spans 14 amino acids. CDR3 loop: CASSHRGNTGELFF. The CDR3 DNA reads as TGCGCCAGCAGCCACAGGGGTAACACCGGGGAGCTGTTTTTT.

This chain joins TRBV5-6 and TRBJ2-2, with D maybe TRBD2 (6 bases). The CDR3 is made up of 13 amino acids. CDR1 and CDR2 (germline): SGHDT, YYEEEE. V lost 8 bases, J lost 9 bases, and 17 bases lay in between. The CDR3 DNA reads as TGTGCCAGGAGCCTCGGGGGAACCTGGGAGCTGTTTTTT. Translating gives CARSLGGTWELFF.

This clonotype was counted ten times or more. V and J are TRBV7-9 and TRBJ1-5; D remains unclear. The length of the CDR3 is 13 residues. Deletions cut 5 bases from V and 7 bases from J, with 12 bases between. The germline gives CDR1 SEHNR, CDR2 FQNEAQ (reference sequence). CDR3 coding DNA: TGTGCCAGCAGCCCCCCGGGAGGGCAGCCCCAGCATTTT. It specifies CASSPPGGQPQHF.

The table lists this clonotype with many counts. V and J are TRBV29-1 and TRBJ2-2; a weak D match, TRBD1 (5 bases). The CDR3 is 14 amino acids. Trimming removed 6 bases at V and 0 bases at J, with 11 bases between. Germline V gene sequence: CDR1 SQVTM, CDR2 ANQGSEA. CDR3 in amino acids: CSVSGYANTGELFF. CDR3 nucleotides: TGCAGCGTCTCAGGGTACGCGAACACCGGGGAGCTGTTTTTT.

The gene calls are TRBV20-1 and TRBJ2-7; 9 bases match TRBD1. The CDR3 has 16 residues. With 1 base clipped from V and 3 bases from J, the junction kept 10 bases outside the gene matches. Germline CDR1 and CDR2: DFQATT and SNEGSKA (reference sequence). CDR3 nucleotides: TGCAGTGCTAGAGGCTCGGGGGACAGGGTTTTCTACGAGCAGTACTTC. Translated, it gives CSARGSGDRVFYEQYF.

The chain combines TRBV5-1 with TRBJ2-2; D is undetermined. V lost 2 bases, J lost 6 bases, and 8 bases lay in between. Germline V gene sequence: CDR1 SGHRS, CDR2 YFSETQ. This CDR3 has 13 residues. In DNA, the CDR3 is TGCGCCAGCAGCTTCCTGGGCTCCGGGGAGCTGTTTTTT. Translated, it gives CASSFLGSGELFF.

J is TRBJ2-7 and V is TRBV6-1; D gene unclear. CDR3 length equals 14 residues. Germline V gene lookup returns CDR1 MNHNS and CDR2 SASEGT. V shed 2 bases and J shed 1 base, with 9 bases lying between them. CDR3 in amino acids: CASSEYPSSYEQYF. For the CDR3, the DNA is TGTGCCAGCAGTGAATATCCATCTTCCTACGAGCAGTACTTC.

Regarding this clonotype: The junction differs from germline at one of its ends, possibly a read error. This chain uses TRBV3-1 with TRBJ1-1; D might be TRBD1 (6 bases). This CDR3 is built from 16 residues. Germline loops: CDR1 LGHDT, CDR2 YNNKEL (reference sequence). The CDR3 nucleotides are TGTGCCAGCAGTCAAGCACTGGGGGCCCTTCGAACTGAAGCTTTCTTT. As protein: CASSQALGALRTEAFF.

The rearrangement joins TRBV12-3 or TRBV12-4 to TRBJ1-1; 8 nucleotides line up with TRBD1. This CDR3 comprises 12 residues. The V gene end was trimmed by 3 bases and the J gene end by 6 bases; junction bases not matched to a gene: 0. CDR3 protein: CASSFRGPEAFF. For the CDR3, the DNA is TGTGCCAGCAGTTTCAGGGGGCCTGAAGCTTTCTTT.

This clonotype was counted at least ten times. CDR3 bases: TGTGCCAGCAGCCTCTCACCGACAGGCCTGGGTGAAAAACTGTTTTTT. Translating it yields CASSLSPTGLGEKLFF. V and J are TRBV7-9 and TRBJ1-4; D possibly corresponds to TRBD1 (6 bases). CDR1 SEHNR and CDR2 FQNEAQ come from the germline V gene (reference sequence). CDR3 length: 16 amino acids. With 5 bases removed from V and 7 bases from J, the gap between germline ends came to 20 bases.

This clonotype was detected only a few times. This chain connects TRBV12-3 or TRBV12-4 to TRBJ1-6, with TRBD1 as a possible D gene (5 bases). The CDR3 has 17 residues. The germline V and J ends were trimmed by 8 bases and 0 bases, with 17 bases remaining between them. The CDR3 region has the DNA TGTGCCAGCTGCGGGCAGGGCCTTAGCTCCTATAATTCACCCCTCCACTTT. Translating gives CASCGQGLSSYNSPLHF.

This chain joins TRBV5-4 and TRBJ2-2, with TRBD2 identical over 8 bases. The V and J ends lost 0 bases and 7 bases, in that order; junction bases with no gene match: 5. This CDR3 is 15 amino acids long. Germline V gene lookup returns CDR1 SGHNT and CDR2 YYREEE (reference sequence). The CDR3 nucleotides read TGTGCCAGCAGCTTGGGACTAGCGACGGACGGGGAGCTGTTTTTT. Translating gives CASSLGLATDGELFF.